A selection of T cell receptor beta chains follows, all from one sample in a study of blood T cell repertoires in COVID-19. The method was immunoSEQ multiplex PCR; TCRdb's version includes in-frame clones alone and lacks a portion of them. The data show 130,000 to 150,000 clones, 84% seen once. Sequenced sample: peripheral blood. These receptors came from a human donor in a cohort sampled during active COVID-19. Both conserved end residues are part of each CDR3.

CDR3 protein: CASSLRNTEAFF; V gene: TRBV4-3; J gene: TRBJ1-1; CDR3 length: 12
CDR3 protein: CASSIRPGLASSSSYNEQFF; V gene: TRBV19; J gene: TRBJ2-1; CDR3 length: 20
CDR3 protein: CASSWRDDGYTF; V gene: TRBV2; J gene: TRBJ1-2; CDR3 length: 12
CDR3 protein: CASSQGRGEETQYF; V gene: TRBV4-1; J gene: TRBJ2-5; CDR3 length: 14
CDR3 protein: CASSSGDQPQHF; V gene: TRBV5-5; J gene: TRBJ1-5; CDR3 length: 12
CDR3 protein: CASSPDGRETGELFF; V gene: TRBV4-2; J gene: TRBJ2-2; CDR3 length: 15
CDR3 protein: CASSVGQGNTIYF; V gene: TRBV11-3; J gene: TRBJ1-3; CDR3 length: 13
CDR3 protein: CAIKGTGDNQPQHF; V gene: TRBV10-3; J gene: TRBJ1-5; CDR3 length: 14
CDR3 protein: CASIKTGETEAFF; V gene: TRBV5-1; J gene: TRBJ1-1; CDR3 length: 13
CDR3 protein: CSVDPPGLGETQYF; V gene: TRBV29-1; J gene: TRBJ2-5; CDR3 length: 14
CDR3 protein: CASSLPGQPQHF; V gene: TRBV7-9; J gene: TRBJ1-5; CDR3 length: 12
CDR3 protein: CASSIPGQGSTEAFF; V gene: TRBV5-1; J gene: TRBJ1-1; CDR3 length: 15
CDR3 protein: CASSPPDFYGYTF; V gene: TRBV28; J gene: TRBJ1-2; CDR3 length: 13
CDR3 protein: CASSSDRGAADTQYF; V gene: TRBV2; J gene: TRBJ2-3; CDR3 length: 15
CDR3 protein: CASSSSGTAGDTQYF; V gene: TRBV5-1; J gene: TRBJ2-3; CDR3 length: 15
CDR3 protein: CASSLQRGHTEQFF; V gene: TRBV27; J gene: TRBJ2-1; CDR3 length: 14
CDR3 protein: CASGYYPQQGEAFF; V gene: TRBV7-9; J gene: TRBJ1-1; CDR3 length: 14
CDR3 protein: CASSLLQGAGELFF; V gene: TRBV5-1; J gene: TRBJ2-2; CDR3 length: 14
CDR3 protein: CASSQEGLGHKLFF; V gene: TRBV4-3; J gene: TRBJ1-4; CDR3 length: 14
CDR3 protein: CASSYVASGFNEQFF; V gene: TRBV6-5; J gene: TRBJ2-1; CDR3 length: 15
CDR3 protein: CASSLGRQGAYTEAFF; V gene: TRBV27; J gene: TRBJ1-1; CDR3 length: 16
CDR3 protein: CASSLAGQVNQPQHF; V gene: TRBV5-5; J gene: TRBJ1-5; CDR3 length: 15
CDR3 protein: CASSLAGGDYNEQFF; V gene: TRBV10-2; J gene: TRBJ2-1; CDR3 length: 15
CDR3 protein: CASSLPRDEKLFF; V gene: TRBV28; J gene: TRBJ1-4; CDR3 length: 13
CDR3 protein: CASSLEPGTFDYQPQHF; V gene: TRBV28; J gene: TRBJ1-5; CDR3 length: 17
CDR3 protein: CASSIRTGPWEQYF; V gene: TRBV19; J gene: TRBJ2-7; CDR3 length: 14
CDR3 protein: CASSLPKGISNTEAFF; V gene: TRBV5-1; J gene: TRBJ1-1; CDR3 length: 16
CDR3 protein: CASSPLGVGTGTQYF; V gene: TRBV11-2; J gene: TRBJ2-3; CDR3 length: 15
CDR3 protein: CASSLVPGGEQFF; V gene: TRBV5-1; J gene: TRBJ2-1; CDR3 length: 13
CDR3 protein: CASSSLFDLGYGYTF; V gene: TRBV5-6; J gene: TRBJ1-2; CDR3 length: 15
CDR3 protein: CASSSYRTSGGGTGELFF; V gene: TRBV7-7; J gene: TRBJ2-2; CDR3 length: 18
CDR3 protein: CASSFSGTGTYTF; V gene: TRBV7-2; J gene: TRBJ1-2; CDR3 length: 13
CDR3 protein: CASSQATGTGYGYTF; V gene: TRBV4-1; J gene: TRBJ1-2; CDR3 length: 15
CDR3 protein: CATSDEGPAGETQYF; V gene: TRBV24-1; J gene: TRBJ2-5; CDR3 length: 15
CDR3 protein: CASPGTGGLGYGYTF; V gene: TRBV6-4; J gene: TRBJ1-2; CDR3 length: 15
CDR3 protein: CASSLDTPGTAGYTF; V gene: TRBV7-2; J gene: TRBJ1-2; CDR3 length: 15
CDR3 protein: CASKGDRGPSGTDTQYF; V gene: TRBV4-1; J gene: TRBJ2-3; CDR3 length: 17
CDR3 protein: CASSHSGGAQETQYF; V gene: TRBV7-3; J gene: TRBJ2-5; CDR3 length: 15
CDR3 protein: CASSQASSGSGNTIYF; V gene: TRBV4-3; J gene: TRBJ1-3; CDR3 length: 16
CDR3 protein: CSVGGQGGRLDGYTF; V gene: TRBV29-1; J gene: TRBJ1-2; CDR3 length: 15
CDR3 protein: CASSDLMGAVAYEQYF; V gene: TRBV2; J gene: TRBJ2-7; CDR3 length: 16
CDR3 protein: CASSFSGTTEAFF; V gene: TRBV5-8; J gene: TRBJ1-1; CDR3 length: 13
CDR3 protein: CASSPGTTKDTQYF; V gene: TRBV19; J gene: TRBJ2-3; CDR3 length: 14
CDR3 protein: CASSQERGTYEQYF; V gene: TRBV11-2; J gene: TRBJ2-7; CDR3 length: 14
CDR3 protein: CASSNTGTGVGNSPLHF; V gene: TRBV7-9; J gene: TRBJ1-6; CDR3 length: 17
CDR3 protein: CASGLGTGDNYGYTF; V gene: TRBV12-5; J gene: TRBJ1-2; CDR3 length: 15
CDR3 protein: CASSLVRGSYTDTQYF; V gene: TRBV7-8; J gene: TRBJ2-3; CDR3 length: 16
CDR3 protein: CASGGNTEAFF; V gene: TRBV3-1/TRBV3-2; J gene: TRBJ1-1; CDR3 length: 11
CDR3 protein: CASSLGVGGNYGYTF; V gene: TRBV5-6; J gene: TRBJ1-2; CDR3 length: 15
CDR3 protein: CASRQQVTNYGYTF; V gene: TRBV6-6; J gene: TRBJ1-2; CDR3 length: 14
CDR3 protein: CASSADRVGTGELFF; V gene: TRBV28; J gene: TRBJ2-2; CDR3 length: 15
CDR3 protein: CASSPLTGNGYTF; V gene: TRBV18; J gene: TRBJ1-2; CDR3 length: 13